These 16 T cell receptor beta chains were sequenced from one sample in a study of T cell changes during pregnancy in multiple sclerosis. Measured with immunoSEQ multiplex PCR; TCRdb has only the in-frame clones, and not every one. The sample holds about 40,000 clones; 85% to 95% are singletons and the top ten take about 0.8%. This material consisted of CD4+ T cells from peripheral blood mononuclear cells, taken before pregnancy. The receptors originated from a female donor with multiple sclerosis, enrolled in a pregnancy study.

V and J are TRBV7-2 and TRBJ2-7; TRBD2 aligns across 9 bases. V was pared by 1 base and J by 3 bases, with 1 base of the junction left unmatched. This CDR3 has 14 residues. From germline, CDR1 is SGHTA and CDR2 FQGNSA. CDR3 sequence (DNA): TGTGCCAGCAGCTTAGGCGGGAGGGTCTACGAGCAGTACTTC. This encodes CASSLGGRVYEQYF.

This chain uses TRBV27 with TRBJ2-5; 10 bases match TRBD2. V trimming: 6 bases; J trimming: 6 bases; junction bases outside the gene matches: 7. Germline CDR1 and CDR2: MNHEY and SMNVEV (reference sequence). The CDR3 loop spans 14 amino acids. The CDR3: CASRPSGSGKTQYF. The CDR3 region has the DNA TGTGCCAGCAGGCCTAGCGGGAGCGGCAAGACCCAGTACTTC.

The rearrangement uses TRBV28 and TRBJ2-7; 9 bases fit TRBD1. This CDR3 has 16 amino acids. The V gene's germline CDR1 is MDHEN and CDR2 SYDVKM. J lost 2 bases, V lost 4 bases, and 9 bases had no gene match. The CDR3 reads CASSSAGTGTTYEQYF. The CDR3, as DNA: TGTGCCAGCAGTTCCGCCGGGACAGGGACCACCTACGAGCAGTACTTC.

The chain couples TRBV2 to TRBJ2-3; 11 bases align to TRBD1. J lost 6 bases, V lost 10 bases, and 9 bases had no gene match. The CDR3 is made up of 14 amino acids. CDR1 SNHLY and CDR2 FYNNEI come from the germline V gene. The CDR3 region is CATTRDRGSDTQYF. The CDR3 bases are TGTGCCACTACCCGGGACAGGGGGTCGGATACGCAGTATTTT.

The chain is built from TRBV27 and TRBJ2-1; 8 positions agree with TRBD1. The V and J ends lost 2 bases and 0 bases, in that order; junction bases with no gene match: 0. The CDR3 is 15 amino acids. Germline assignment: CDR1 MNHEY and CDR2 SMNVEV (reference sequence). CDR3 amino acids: CASSLDRGSYNEQFF. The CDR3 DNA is TGTGCCAGCAGTTTAGACAGGGGCTCCTACAATGAGCAGTTCTTC.

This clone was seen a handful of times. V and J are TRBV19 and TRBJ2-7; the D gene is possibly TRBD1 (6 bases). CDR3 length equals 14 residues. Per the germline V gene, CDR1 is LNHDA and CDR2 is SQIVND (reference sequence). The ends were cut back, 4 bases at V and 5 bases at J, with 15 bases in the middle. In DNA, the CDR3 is TGTGCCAGTAGTAACCCTGGACAGAAGAACGAGCAGTACTTC. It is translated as CASSNPGQKNEQYF. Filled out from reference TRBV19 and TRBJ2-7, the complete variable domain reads DGGITQSPKYLFRKEGQNVTLSCEQNLNHDAMYWYRQDPGQGLRLIYYSQIVNDFQKGDIAEGYSVSREKKESFPLTVTSAQKNPTAFYLCASSNPGQKNEQYFGPGTRLTVT.

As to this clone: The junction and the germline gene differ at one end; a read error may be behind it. CDR3 in DNA: TGTGCCAGTAGTCTAAGGGGCCATGGGACAGAGTTT. Translating it yields CASSLRGHGTEF. The chain carries TRBV19 and TRBJ2-3; 7 bases are a match to TRBD1. CDR1 and CDR2 (germline): LNHDA, SQIVND (reference sequence). The CDR3 runs 12 residues.

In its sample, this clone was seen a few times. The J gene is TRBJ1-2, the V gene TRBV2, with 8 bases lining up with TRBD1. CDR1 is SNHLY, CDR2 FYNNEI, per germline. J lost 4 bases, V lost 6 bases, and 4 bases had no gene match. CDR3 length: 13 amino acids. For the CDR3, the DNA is TGTGCCAGCAGGGGTACAGGGGGCTATGGCTACACCTTC. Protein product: CASRGTGGYGYTF. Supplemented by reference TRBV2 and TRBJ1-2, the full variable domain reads EPEVTQTPSHQVTQMGQEVILRCVPISNHLYFYWYRQILGQKVEFLVSFYNNEISEKSEIFDDQFSVERPDGSNFTLKIRSTKLEDSAMYFCASRGTGGYGYTFGSGTRLTVV.

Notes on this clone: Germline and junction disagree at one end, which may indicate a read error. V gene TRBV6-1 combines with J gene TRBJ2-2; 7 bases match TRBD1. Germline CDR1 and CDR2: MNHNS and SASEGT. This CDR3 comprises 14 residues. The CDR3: CAGRYRGAGGELFF. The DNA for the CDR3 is TGTGCCGGCAGATACAGGGGTGCCGGCGGGGAGCTGTTTTTT.

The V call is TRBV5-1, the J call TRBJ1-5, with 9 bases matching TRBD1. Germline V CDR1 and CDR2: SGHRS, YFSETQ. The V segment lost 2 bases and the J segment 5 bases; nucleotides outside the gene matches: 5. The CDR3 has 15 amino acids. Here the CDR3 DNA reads TGCGCCAGCAGCTTAACAGGGGGCCAATATCAGCCCCAGCATTTT. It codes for CASSLTGGQYQPQHF.

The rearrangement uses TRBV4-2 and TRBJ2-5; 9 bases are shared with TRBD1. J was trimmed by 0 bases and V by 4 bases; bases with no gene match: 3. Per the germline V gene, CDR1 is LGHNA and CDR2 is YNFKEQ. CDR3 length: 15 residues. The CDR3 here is CASSLGTGNQETQYF. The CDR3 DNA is TGTGCCAGCAGCCTAGGGACAGGGAACCAAGAGACCCAGTACTTC.

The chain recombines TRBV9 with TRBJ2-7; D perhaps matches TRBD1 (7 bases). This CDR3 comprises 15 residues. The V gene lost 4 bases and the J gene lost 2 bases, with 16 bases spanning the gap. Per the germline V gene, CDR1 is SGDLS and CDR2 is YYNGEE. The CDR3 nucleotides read TGTGCCAGCAGCCCCGGCGGGACAGCCACCTACGAGCAGTACTTC. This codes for CASSPGGTATYEQYF.

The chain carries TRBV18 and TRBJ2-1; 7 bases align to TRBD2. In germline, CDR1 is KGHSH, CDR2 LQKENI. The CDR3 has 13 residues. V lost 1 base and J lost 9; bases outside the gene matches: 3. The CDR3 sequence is CASSPLSGTEQFF. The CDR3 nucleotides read TGTGCCAGCTCACCACTAAGCGGGACTGAGCAGTTCTTC.

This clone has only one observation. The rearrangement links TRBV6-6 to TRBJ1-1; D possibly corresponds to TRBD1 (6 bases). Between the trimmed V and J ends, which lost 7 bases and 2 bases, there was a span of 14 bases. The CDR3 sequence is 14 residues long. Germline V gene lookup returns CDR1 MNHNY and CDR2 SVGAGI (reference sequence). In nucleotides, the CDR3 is TGTGCCAGCAACCTACAGGGAGAAAACACTGAAGCTTTCTTT. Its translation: CASNLQGENTEAFF.

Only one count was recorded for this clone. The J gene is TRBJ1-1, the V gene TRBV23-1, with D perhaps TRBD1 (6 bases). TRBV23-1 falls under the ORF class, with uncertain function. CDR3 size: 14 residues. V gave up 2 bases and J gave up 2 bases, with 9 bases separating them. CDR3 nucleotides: TGCGCCAGCAGTCAAGGACAGCCAAACACTGAAGCTTTCTTT. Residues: CASSQGQPNTEAFF.

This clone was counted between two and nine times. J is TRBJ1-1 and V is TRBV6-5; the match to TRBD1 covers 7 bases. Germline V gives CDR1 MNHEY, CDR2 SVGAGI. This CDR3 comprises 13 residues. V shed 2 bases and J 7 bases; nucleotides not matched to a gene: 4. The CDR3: CASSYGTVREAFF. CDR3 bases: TGTGCCAGCAGTTACGGGACAGTCCGTGAAGCTTTCTTT.